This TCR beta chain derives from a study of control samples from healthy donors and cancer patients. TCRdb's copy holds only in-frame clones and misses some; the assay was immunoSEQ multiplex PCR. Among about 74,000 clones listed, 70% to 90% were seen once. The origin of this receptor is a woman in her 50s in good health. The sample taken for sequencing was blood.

The CDR3 here is CASSLRGQGNYGYTF. CDR3 nucleotides: TGTGCCAGCAGTCTCAGGGGACAGGGAAACTATGGCTACACCTTC. This sequence joins TRBV27 and TRBJ1-2, with TRBD1 identical over 9 bases. V shed 5 bases, J shed 2 bases, and the junction held 6 bases outside the gene matches. CDR1 and CDR2 from the germline V gene are MNHEY and SMNVEV (reference sequence). The CDR3 loop spans 15 amino acids.